The rows below give T cell receptor beta chains drawn from one sample of a study of graft-versus-host responses after intestinal transplantation. TCRdb's copy holds only in-frame clones and misses some; the assay was immunoSEQ multiplex PCR. The data contain about 81,000 clones, approximately 91% of them singletons. What these receptors recognize is not known. The specimen comprised unstimulated CD4+ T cells sorted from spleen or lymph node cells, sampled before intestinal transplant. Receptors were obtained from a human donor who received an intestinal transplant. The CDR3 runs from the conserved cysteine through the conserved F or W. A D gene is named only where the DNA matches it firmly. A row's size may be missing; if present it is once, few, many or a size class.

-	TRBD1	15	TRBV10-3	TRBJ2-3	CAISGGTGFTDTQYF	TGTGCCATCAGTGGTGGGACAGGATTCACAGATACGCAGTATTTT
few	-	15	TRBV4-1	TRBJ1-2	CASSPPGQRGYGYTF	TGCGCCAGCAGCCCGCCCGGACAGCGGGGGTATGGCTACACCTTC
-	-	10	TRBV6-1	TRBJ1-1	CASMLGEAFF	TGTGCCAGTATGCTCGGGGAAGCTTTCTTT
few	-	13	TRBV18	TRBJ2-1	CASSPSAGIEQFF	TGTGCCAGCTCACCTTCTGCGGGGATTGAGCAGTTCTTC
-	TRBD1	14	TRBV6-1	TRBJ1-2	CASSTLQGNGGYTF	TGTGCCAGCAGCACCCTACAGGGGAACGGGGGCTACACCTTC
-	-	14	TRBV5-1	TRBJ2-3	CASSLGGTTDTQYF	TGCGCCAGCAGCTTGGGCGGGACCACAGATACGCAGTATTTT
-	-	15	TRBV25-1	TRBJ2-2	CASSKVGGNTGELFF	TGTGCCAGCAGTAAGGTCGGGGGGAACACCGGGGAGCTGTTTTTT
few	-	13	TRBV5-8	TRBJ1-4	CASTSGGGEGLFF	TGTGCCAGCACCTCAGGCGGGGGGGAAGGACTGTTTTTT
-	TRBD2	18	TRBV5-1	TRBJ2-7	CASSLAAGLAGPSYEQYF	TGCGCCAGCAGCTTGGCCGCGGGACTAGCGGGACCCTCCTACGAGCAGTACTTC
-	TRBD2	15	TRBV6-1	TRBJ2-7	CASSPLTSGNYEQYF	TGTGCCAGCAGCCCCCTGACTAGCGGGAACTACGAGCAGTACTTC
-	TRBD1	14	TRBV5-1	TRBJ1-2	CASSSGTGAWGYTF	TGCGCCAGCAGCTCCGGGACAGGGGCGTGGGGCTACACCTTC
-	-	16	TRBV4-1	TRBJ2-3	CASSQRRGGGTDTQYF	TGCGCCAGCAGCCAGCGACGTGGCGGGGGCACAGATACGCAGTATTTT
-	-	19	TRBV21-1	TRBJ1-2	CASSKQWGTGERRYYGYTF	TGTGCCAGCAGCAAACAGTGGGGGACAGGGGAAAGGCGGTACTATGGCTACACCTTC
-	-	14	TRBV27	TRBJ1-5	CASSLSYSNQPQHF	TGTGCCAGCAGTTTATCATATAGCAATCAGCCCCAGCATTTT
-	-	14	TRBV18	TRBJ1-5	CASSPGSGDQPQHF	TGTGCCAGCTCACCAGGCTCGGGGGATCAGCCCCAGCATTTT
-	-	14	TRBV5-4	TRBJ1-2	CASSLREGIYGYTF	TGTGCCAGCAGCCTCCGGGAGGGGATCTATGGCTACACCTTC
once	-	16	TRBV28	TRBJ2-1	CASTPSNTLAGNEQFF	TGTGCCAGCACCCCCTCAAACACCCTCGCGGGGAATGAGCAGTTCTTC
-	TRBD1	14	TRBV25-1	TRBJ1-2	CASSETGIHYGYTF	TGTGCCAGCAGCGAGACAGGGATCCACTATGGCTACACCTTC
once	TRBD2	16	TRBV18	TRBJ2-1	CASSPLLAGGQNEQFF	TGTGCCAGCTCACCACTGTTAGCGGGAGGTCAAAATGAGCAGTTCTTC
-	-	15	TRBV11-2	TRBJ1-4	CASSLGTVGNEKLFF	TGTGCCAGCAGCTTAGGGACAGTGGGGAATGAAAAACTGTTTTTT
-	-	15	TRBV11-2	TRBJ2-1	CASSPTRGSYNEQFF	TGTGCCAGCAGCCCCACCCGGGGGTCCTACAATGAGCAGTTCTTC
-	-	15	TRBV7-3	TRBJ2-3	CASSLGLLAGDTQYF	TGTGCCAGCAGCTTAGGGTTGCTAGCCGGAGATACGCAGTATTTT
-	TRBD1	15	TRBV28	TRBJ1-4	CASSPPGQGHEKLFF	TGTGCCAGCAGTCCCCCGGGACAGGGACATGAAAAACTGTTTTTT
-	TRBD2	15	TRBV9	TRBJ2-7	CASSVGLAGVYEQYF	TGTGCCAGCAGCGTAGGTCTAGCGGGGGTATACGAGCAGTACTTC
-	-	15	TRBV28	TRBJ2-7	CASSPPAGASYEQYF	TGTGCCAGCAGTCCCCCTGCGGGTGCCTCCTACGAGCAGTACTTC
-	-	18	TRBV7-9	TRBJ1-3	CASSGTGQRPTDGNTIYF	TGTGCCAGCAGCGGCACAGGGCAACGGCCCACCGATGGAAACACCATATATTTT
-	-	17	TRBV6-7	TRBJ1-2	CASSYGLGGGRNYGYTF	TGTGCCAGCAGTTACGGGTTAGGGGGGGGCCGAAACTATGGCTACACCTTC
-	TRBD1	14	TRBV5-1	TRBJ2-7	CASSAGTGGYEQYF	TGCGCCAGCAGCGCCGGGACAGGGGGATACGAGCAGTACTTC